The 14 T cell receptor beta chains reported below all come from one sample, sequenced in a study of blood T cell repertoires in COVID-19. Using immunoSEQ multiplex PCR, the repertoire was profiled, and TCRdb retains in-frame clones only, with some absent. The table includes about 46,000 clones, about 90% detected once. The material sequenced was peripheral blood. The receptors here all came from a man over 45 with acute or convalescent COVID-19.

The chain joins TRBV2 to TRBJ2-7; 8 bases are shared with TRBD1. CDR3 length: 14 residues. CDR1 and CDR2 (germline): SNHLY, FYNNEI. The J segment lost 5 bases and the V segment lost 7 bases, leaving 10 bases of the junction unmatched. CDR3 sequence reads: CASNREDRGNEQYF. CDR3 sequence (DNA): TGTGCCAGCAACCGAGAAGACAGGGGAAACGAGCAGTACTTC.

This clone was counted once. V usage is TRBV7-2 and J usage is TRBJ2-1, with 7 positions matching TRBD1. V was clipped by 4 bases and J by 3 bases; unmatched bases: 9. CDR1 SGHTA and CDR2 FQGNSA come from the germline V gene. The CDR3 is made up of 16 amino acids. Here the CDR3 reads CASSSKGTDGYNEQFF. The CDR3 region has the DNA TGTGCCAGCAGCTCAAAGGGGACAGACGGCTACAATGAGCAGTTCTTC.

The chain has TRBV9 and TRBJ2-1; the match to TRBD1 covers 9 bases. The CDR3 extends over 17 amino acids. CDR1 and CDR2 from the germline V gene are SGDLS and YYNGEE. J lost 4 bases, V lost 0 bases, and 8 bases had no gene match. CDR3 sequence: CASSVADRGRNYNEQFF. CDR3 nucleotides: TGTGCCAGCAGCGTAGCGGACAGGGGCCGAAATTACAATGAGCAGTTCTTC. The full variable domain, with the rest looked up from reference TRBV9 and TRBJ2-1, is DSGVTQTPKHLITATGQRVTLRCSPRSGDLSVYWYQQSLDQGLQFLIQYYNGEERAKGNILERFSAQQFPDLHSELNLSSLELGDSALYFCASSVADRGRNYNEQFFGPGTRLTVL.

This rearrangement joins TRBV28 to TRBJ1-6, with D possibly TRBD1 on 6 matching bases. The ends were cut back, 4 bases at V and 5 bases at J, with 15 bases in the middle. The germline gives CDR1 MDHEN, CDR2 SYDVKM. The CDR3 covers 16 residues. The CDR3 nucleotides read TGTGCCAGCAGTTCTGACAGGCGGCTCGATAATTCACCCCTCCACTTT. Its translation is CASSSDRRLDNSPLHF.

This chain connects TRBV20-1 to TRBJ1-3, with D possibly TRBD1 on 5 matching bases. The CDR3 consists of 14 residues. The germline V and J ends were trimmed by 3 bases and 0 bases, with 9 bases remaining between them. Germline assignment: CDR1 DFQATT and CDR2 SNEGSKA (reference sequence). CDR3: CSASRGPSGNTIYF. For the CDR3, the DNA is TGCAGTGCTAGTAGGGGCCCCTCTGGAAACACCATATATTTT.

J is TRBJ1-2 and V is TRBV28; weak D call: TRBD1 (6 bases). The CDR3 is made up of 15 amino acids. The V gene's germline CDR1 is MDHEN and CDR2 SYDVKM. The germline V and J ends were trimmed by 7 bases and 7 bases, with 22 bases remaining between them. CDR3: CASTSPSGGIGGYTF. The CDR3 region has the DNA TGTGCCAGCACCTCCCCATCTGGGGGCATCGGTGGCTACACCTTC.

The CDR3 here is CASTSVSGEFSYNEQFF. CDR3 in DNA: TGTGCCAGCACCTCTGTTAGCGGGGAATTCTCCTACAATGAGCAGTTCTTC. This chain joins TRBV7-9 and TRBJ2-1; 8 nucleotides align to TRBD2. Germline CDR1 reads SEHNR; CDR2 reads FQNEAQ (reference sequence). CDR3 size: 17 residues. V lost 7 bases to trimming and J lost 0 bases; unmatched junction nucleotides: 11.

This clone showed up many times. The same CDR3 is also encoded by other DNA sequences in this sample. The V and J genes are TRBV7-9 and TRBJ2-3; D gene unclear. This CDR3 has 11 residues. Looked up from germline, CDR1 is SEHNR and CDR2 is FQNEAQ (reference sequence). The V gene lost 4 bases and the J gene lost 3 bases, with 2 bases spanning the gap. The DNA for the CDR3 is TGTGCCAGCAGCTCGACAGATACGCAGTATTTT. It encodes CASSSTDTQYF.

The J gene is TRBJ2-1, the V gene TRBV7-9, with TRBD1 matching over 10 bases. The trim removed 4 bases at V and 8 bases at J, leaving 5 bases unmatched. From germline, CDR1 is SEHNR and CDR2 FQNEAQ (reference sequence). This CDR3 is built from 14 residues. For the CDR3, the DNA is TGTGCCAGCAGCTGGGGACAGGGGTTGTATGAGCAGTTCTTC. This gives the protein CASSWGQGLYEQFF.

The rearrangement joins TRBV28 to TRBJ2-1; D may be TRBD2 (7 bases). The CDR3 is 14 residues long. The V gene's germline CDR1 is MDHEN and CDR2 SYDVKM. V lost 3 bases and J lost 7, with 13 bases in between. The CDR3 here is CASSFRGAENEQFF. The CDR3 DNA follows: TGTGCCAGCAGTTTCCGGGGGGCAGAAAATGAGCAGTTCTTC.

The chain has TRBV27 and TRBJ1-4; tentatively, D is TRBD1 (5 bases). This CDR3 region has 14 residues. V was pared by 5 bases and J by 3 bases, with 10 bases between. Per germline, CDR1 MNHEY and CDR2 SMNVEV (reference sequence). The chain's CDR3 is CASSRGTPNEKLFF. The CDR3 nucleotides read TGTGCCAGCAGTAGGGGCACACCTAATGAAAAACTGTTTTTT.

The genes are TRBV4-3 and TRBJ1-5; D call uncertain. Germline values: CDR1 LGHNA, CDR2 YSLEER. The V end was cut by 0 bases, the J end by 6 bases, with 9 bases between. This CDR3 is 14 amino acids long. In DNA form, the CDR3 reads TGCGCCAGCAGCCAAGACCCGGGAACTCAGCCCCAGCATTTT. It specifies CASSQDPGTQPQHF.

The rearrangement uses TRBV28 and TRBJ2-7; TRBD1 matches 8 bases. V dropped 6 bases and J dropped 2; count of bases not matched to a gene: 6. The germline V gene has CDR1 MDHEN and CDR2 SYDVKM. CDR3 length: 14 residues. This CDR3 reads CASRIQGGTYEQYF. CDR3 bases: TGTGCCAGCAGGATACAGGGGGGCACCTACGAGCAGTACTTC.

CDR3 amino acids: CASDRDRFREQFF. CDR3 DNA: TGTGCCAGCGACCGGGACAGGTTTCGTGAGCAGTTCTTC. This sequence joins TRBV6-5 and TRBJ2-1; 8 bases map to TRBD1. CDR3 length: 13 residues. With 8 bases clipped from V and 9 bases from J, the junction kept 9 bases outside the gene matches. Germline-derived CDR1 and CDR2 are MNHEY and SVGAGI.